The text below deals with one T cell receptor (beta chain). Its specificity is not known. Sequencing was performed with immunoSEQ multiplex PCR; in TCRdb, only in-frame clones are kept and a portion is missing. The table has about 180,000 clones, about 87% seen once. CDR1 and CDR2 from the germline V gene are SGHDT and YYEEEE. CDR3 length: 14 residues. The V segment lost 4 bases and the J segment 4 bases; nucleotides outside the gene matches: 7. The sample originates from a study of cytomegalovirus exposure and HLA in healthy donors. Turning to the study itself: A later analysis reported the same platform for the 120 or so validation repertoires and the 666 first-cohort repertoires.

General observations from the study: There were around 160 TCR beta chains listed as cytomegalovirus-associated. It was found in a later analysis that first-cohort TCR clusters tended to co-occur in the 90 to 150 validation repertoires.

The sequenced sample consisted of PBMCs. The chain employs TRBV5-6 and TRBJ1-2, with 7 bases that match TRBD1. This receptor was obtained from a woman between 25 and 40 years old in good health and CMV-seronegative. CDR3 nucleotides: TGTGCCAGCAGCCCGGACGGGGACAGCTATGGCTACACCTTC. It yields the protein CASSPDGDSYGYTF.